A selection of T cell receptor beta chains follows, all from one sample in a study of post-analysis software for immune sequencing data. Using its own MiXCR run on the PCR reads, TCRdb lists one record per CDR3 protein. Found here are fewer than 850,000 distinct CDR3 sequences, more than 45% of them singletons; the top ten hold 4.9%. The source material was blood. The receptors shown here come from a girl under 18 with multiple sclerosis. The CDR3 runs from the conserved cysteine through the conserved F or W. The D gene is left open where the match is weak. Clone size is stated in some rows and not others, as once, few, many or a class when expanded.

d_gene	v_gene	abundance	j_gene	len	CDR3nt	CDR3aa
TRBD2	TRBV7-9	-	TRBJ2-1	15	TGTGCCAGCAGCCAAAGCGGGACCCTTAACAATGAGCAGTTCTTC	CASSQSGTLNNEQFF
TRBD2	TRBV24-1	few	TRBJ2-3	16	TGTGCCACCTCAACCCTAGCGGGACCTAGCACAGATACGCAGTATTTT	CATSTLAGPSTDTQYF
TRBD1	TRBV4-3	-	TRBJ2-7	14	TGCGCCAGCAGCCATGTCGGACAGGGTGACGAGCAGTACTTC	CASSHVGQGDEQYF
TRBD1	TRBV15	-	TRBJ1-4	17	TGTGCCACCAGCAGAGATTTCCCAACAGGGGGAGGTGAAAAACTGTTTTTT	CATSRDFPTGGGEKLFF
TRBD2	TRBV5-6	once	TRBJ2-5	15	TGTGCCAGCACCCGACTAGCGGCGTACCAAGAGACCCAGTACTTC	CASTRLAAYQETQYF
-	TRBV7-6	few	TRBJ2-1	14	TGTGCCAGCAGCTTAAGTGGCGGGAACAATGAGCAGTTCTTC	CASSLSGGNNEQFF
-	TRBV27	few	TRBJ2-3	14	TGTGCCAGCAGTCGTCTAGCGAACACAGATACGCAGTATTTT	CASSRLANTDTQYF
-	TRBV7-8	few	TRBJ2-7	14	TGTGCCAGCAGCTTATCGAAGCAGGCCTACGAGCAGTACTTC	CASSLSKQAYEQYF
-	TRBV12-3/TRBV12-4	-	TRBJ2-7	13	TGTGCCAGCAGTTTAAGGGGGGGCGGCGAGCAGTACTTC	CASSLRGGGEQYF
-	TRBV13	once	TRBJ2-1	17	TGTGCCAGCAGCTTCGCCCCTCAAGGGCGTTCCTACAATGAGCAGTTCTTC	CASSFAPQGRSYNEQFF
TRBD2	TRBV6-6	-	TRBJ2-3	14	TGTGCCAGCAGTTACGTACTAGCGGGGGATACGCAGTATTTT	CASSYVLAGDTQYF
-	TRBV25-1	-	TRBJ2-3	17	TGTGCCAGCAGTGAATTTTTTGGTCCCGTGGAGGGCGATACGCAGTATTTT	CASSEFFGPVEGDTQYF
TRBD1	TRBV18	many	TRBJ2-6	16	TGTGCCAGCTCATCTGGACAGGGGGCCGGGGCCAACGTCCTGACTTTC	CASSSGQGAGANVLTF
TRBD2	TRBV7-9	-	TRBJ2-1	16	TGTGCCAGCAGTCTGCTAGCGGGAAGCTCCTACAATGAGCAGTTCTTC	CASSLLAGSSYNEQFF
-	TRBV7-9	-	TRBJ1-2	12	TGTGCCAGCGTCTCCGCTAACTATGGCTACACCTTC	CASVSANYGYTF
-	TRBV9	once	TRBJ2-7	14	TGTGCCAGCAGCGCCCTAGGATCATTAACCGTGCAGTACTTC	CASSALGSLTVQYF
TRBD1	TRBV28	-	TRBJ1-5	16	TGTGCCAGCAGTTTATATGGAGGACAGGGGTCTCAGCCCCAGCATTTT	CASSLYGGQGSQPQHF
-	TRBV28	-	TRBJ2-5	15	TGTGCCAGCAGTCCGCAGTGGACAGACCAAGAGACCCAGTACTTC	CASSPQWTDQETQYF
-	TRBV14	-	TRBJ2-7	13	TGTGCCAGCAGCCAAGCCCGGGTGAGTGAGCAGTACTTC	CASSQARVSEQYF
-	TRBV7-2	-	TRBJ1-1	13	TGTGCCAGCAGCTTATTCCCGAACACTGAAGCTTTCTTT	CASSLFPNTEAFF
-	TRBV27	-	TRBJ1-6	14	TGTGCCAGCCATACAGGGCAGGAGAATTCACCCCTCCACTTT	CASHTGQENSPLHF
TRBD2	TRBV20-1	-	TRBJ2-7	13	TGCAGTGCTAGGGCGGGAGCCCGCTACGAGCAGTACTTC	CSARAGARYEQYF
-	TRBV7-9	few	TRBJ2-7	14	TGTGCCAGCAGCTACGCAGGAGCGTATTACGAGCAGTACTTC	CASSYAGAYYEQYF
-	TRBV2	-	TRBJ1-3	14	TGTGCCAGCAGTGAGACACGCTCTGGAAACACCATATATTTT	CASSETRSGNTIYF
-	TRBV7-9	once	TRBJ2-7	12	TGTGCCAGCAGCGGGGGATTGAGCGAGCAGTACTTC	CASSGGLSEQYF
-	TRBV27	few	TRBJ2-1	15	TGTGCCAGCAGTCCCCCTGGGAACTATAGGAATGAGCAGTTCTTC	CASSPPGNYRNEQFF
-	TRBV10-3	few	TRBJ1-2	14	TGTGCCATCAGCGCCGGGACGGGTAACTATGGCTACACCTTC	CAISAGTGNYGYTF
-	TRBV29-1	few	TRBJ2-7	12	TGCAGCGTTGAGTCCCCCTCCTACGAGCAGTACTTC	CSVESPSYEQYF
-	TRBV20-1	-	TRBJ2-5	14	TGCAGTGCTAGCCCTCCGACAGTCCAAGAGACCCAGTACTTC	CSASPPTVQETQYF
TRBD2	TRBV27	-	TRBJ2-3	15	TGTGCCAGCAGTTATAGCGGGAGGTTCACAGATACGCAGTATTTT	CASSYSGRFTDTQYF
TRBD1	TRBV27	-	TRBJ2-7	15	TGTGCCAGCAGTTTCCGGGACAGGGGGGCCTACGAGCAGTACTTC	CASSFRDRGAYEQYF
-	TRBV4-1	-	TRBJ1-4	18	TGCGCCAGCAGCCAAGATAGCCCGCCAGGGACTCTGAAGGAAAAACTGTTTTTT	CASSQDSPPGTLKEKLFF
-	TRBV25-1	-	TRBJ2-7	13	TGTGCCAGCAGAGCTACGGGGAGGCCTGAGCAGTACTTC	CASRATGRPEQYF
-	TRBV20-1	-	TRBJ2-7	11	TGCAGTGCTAGAGATATCTCGGAGCAGTACTTC	CSARDISEQYF
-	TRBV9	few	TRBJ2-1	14	TGTGCCAGCAGCGCCTCAGGTGGGGTCATGGAGCAGTTCTTC	CASSASGGVMEQFF
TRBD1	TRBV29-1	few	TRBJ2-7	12	TGCAGCGCCCTGGGACAGGGTGACGAGCAGTACTTC	CSALGQGDEQYF
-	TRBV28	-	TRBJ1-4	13	TGTGCCGGTTCGGACGGCATTAATGAAAAACTGTTTTTT	CAGSDGINEKLFF
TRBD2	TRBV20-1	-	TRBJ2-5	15	TGCAGTGCTTCCCTGGGACTACTCCTCGGGGATGAGCAGTACTTC	CSASLGLLLGDEQYF
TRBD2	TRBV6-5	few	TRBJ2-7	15	TGTGCCAGCAGTTACTTCGGGGGGAGTGTCTACGAGCAGTACTTC	CASSYFGGSVYEQYF
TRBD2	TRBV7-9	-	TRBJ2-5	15	TGTGCCAGCAGCCAAACTAGCGGAGGGCATGGGGAGCAGTACTTC	CASSQTSGGHGEQYF
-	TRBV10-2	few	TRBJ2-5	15	TGCGCCAGCAGTGAGTGGCCAGCGAACCAAGAGACCCAGTACTTC	CASSEWPANQETQYF
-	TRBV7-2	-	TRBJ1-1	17	TGTGCCAGCAGCGAACCCTTCAGTAGTAATAGGAACACTGAAGCTTTCTTT	CASSEPFSSNRNTEAFF
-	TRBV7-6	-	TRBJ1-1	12	TGTGTCAGCAGCTCCCCGGGGCGGGAAGCTTTCTTT	CVSSSPGREAFF
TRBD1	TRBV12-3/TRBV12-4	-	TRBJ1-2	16	TGTGCCAGCAGTTTGTTGTTGGACAGGGGGGTCTATGGCTACACCTTC	CASSLLLDRGVYGYTF
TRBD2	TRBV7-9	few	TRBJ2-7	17	TGTGCCAGCAGCTTAGGGGCAACTAGCGGGGCATCCTACGAGCAGTACTTC	CASSLGATSGASYEQYF
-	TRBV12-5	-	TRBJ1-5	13	TGTGCTAGTGGTCTAACCCGTGATCAGCCCCAGCATTTT	CASGLTRDQPQHF
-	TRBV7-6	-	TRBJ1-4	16	TGTGCCACCCCGGTGGGGGGCCCAGGGGCTAATGAAAAACTGTTTTTT	CATPVGGPGANEKLFF
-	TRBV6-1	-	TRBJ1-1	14	TGTGCCAGCCGCCAAGGCGACGTGAACACTGAAGCTTTCTTT	CASRQGDVNTEAFF
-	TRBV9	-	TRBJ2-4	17	TGTGCCAGCAGCGTAGGGGGAGCGGCCAGCCCCAAAAACATTCAGTACTTC	CASSVGGAASPKNIQYF
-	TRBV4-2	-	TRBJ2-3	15	TGTGCCAGCAGCCAAGAAGAGCGGACCACAGATACGCAGTATTTT	CASSQEERTTDTQYF
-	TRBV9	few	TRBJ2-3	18	TGTGCCAGCAGCGTACCGGGCGAGGGCGTCCTAGTCACAGATACGCAGTATTTT	CASSVPGEGVLVTDTQYF
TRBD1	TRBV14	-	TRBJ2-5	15	TGTGCCAGCAGCCAAGATTGGGACAGCCAAGAGACCCAGTACTTC	CASSQDWDSQETQYF
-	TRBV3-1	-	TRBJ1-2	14	TGTGCCAGCAGCCAAGTGGGAGGCCTGGGAGGCTACACCTTC	CASSQVGGLGGYTF
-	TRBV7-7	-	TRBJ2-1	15	TGTGCTAGCAGCTTTTCTCGGAGCTCCTACAATGAGCGGTTCTTC	CASSFSRSSYNERFF
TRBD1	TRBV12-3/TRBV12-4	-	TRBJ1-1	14	TGTGCCAGCATTACGACAGGGGACGGCACTGAAGCTTTCTTT	CASITTGDGTEAFF
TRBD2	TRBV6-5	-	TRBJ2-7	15	TGTGCCAGCAGTCGAAGCATAGCGGGAGGGCACGAGCAGTACTTC	CASSRSIAGGHEQYF